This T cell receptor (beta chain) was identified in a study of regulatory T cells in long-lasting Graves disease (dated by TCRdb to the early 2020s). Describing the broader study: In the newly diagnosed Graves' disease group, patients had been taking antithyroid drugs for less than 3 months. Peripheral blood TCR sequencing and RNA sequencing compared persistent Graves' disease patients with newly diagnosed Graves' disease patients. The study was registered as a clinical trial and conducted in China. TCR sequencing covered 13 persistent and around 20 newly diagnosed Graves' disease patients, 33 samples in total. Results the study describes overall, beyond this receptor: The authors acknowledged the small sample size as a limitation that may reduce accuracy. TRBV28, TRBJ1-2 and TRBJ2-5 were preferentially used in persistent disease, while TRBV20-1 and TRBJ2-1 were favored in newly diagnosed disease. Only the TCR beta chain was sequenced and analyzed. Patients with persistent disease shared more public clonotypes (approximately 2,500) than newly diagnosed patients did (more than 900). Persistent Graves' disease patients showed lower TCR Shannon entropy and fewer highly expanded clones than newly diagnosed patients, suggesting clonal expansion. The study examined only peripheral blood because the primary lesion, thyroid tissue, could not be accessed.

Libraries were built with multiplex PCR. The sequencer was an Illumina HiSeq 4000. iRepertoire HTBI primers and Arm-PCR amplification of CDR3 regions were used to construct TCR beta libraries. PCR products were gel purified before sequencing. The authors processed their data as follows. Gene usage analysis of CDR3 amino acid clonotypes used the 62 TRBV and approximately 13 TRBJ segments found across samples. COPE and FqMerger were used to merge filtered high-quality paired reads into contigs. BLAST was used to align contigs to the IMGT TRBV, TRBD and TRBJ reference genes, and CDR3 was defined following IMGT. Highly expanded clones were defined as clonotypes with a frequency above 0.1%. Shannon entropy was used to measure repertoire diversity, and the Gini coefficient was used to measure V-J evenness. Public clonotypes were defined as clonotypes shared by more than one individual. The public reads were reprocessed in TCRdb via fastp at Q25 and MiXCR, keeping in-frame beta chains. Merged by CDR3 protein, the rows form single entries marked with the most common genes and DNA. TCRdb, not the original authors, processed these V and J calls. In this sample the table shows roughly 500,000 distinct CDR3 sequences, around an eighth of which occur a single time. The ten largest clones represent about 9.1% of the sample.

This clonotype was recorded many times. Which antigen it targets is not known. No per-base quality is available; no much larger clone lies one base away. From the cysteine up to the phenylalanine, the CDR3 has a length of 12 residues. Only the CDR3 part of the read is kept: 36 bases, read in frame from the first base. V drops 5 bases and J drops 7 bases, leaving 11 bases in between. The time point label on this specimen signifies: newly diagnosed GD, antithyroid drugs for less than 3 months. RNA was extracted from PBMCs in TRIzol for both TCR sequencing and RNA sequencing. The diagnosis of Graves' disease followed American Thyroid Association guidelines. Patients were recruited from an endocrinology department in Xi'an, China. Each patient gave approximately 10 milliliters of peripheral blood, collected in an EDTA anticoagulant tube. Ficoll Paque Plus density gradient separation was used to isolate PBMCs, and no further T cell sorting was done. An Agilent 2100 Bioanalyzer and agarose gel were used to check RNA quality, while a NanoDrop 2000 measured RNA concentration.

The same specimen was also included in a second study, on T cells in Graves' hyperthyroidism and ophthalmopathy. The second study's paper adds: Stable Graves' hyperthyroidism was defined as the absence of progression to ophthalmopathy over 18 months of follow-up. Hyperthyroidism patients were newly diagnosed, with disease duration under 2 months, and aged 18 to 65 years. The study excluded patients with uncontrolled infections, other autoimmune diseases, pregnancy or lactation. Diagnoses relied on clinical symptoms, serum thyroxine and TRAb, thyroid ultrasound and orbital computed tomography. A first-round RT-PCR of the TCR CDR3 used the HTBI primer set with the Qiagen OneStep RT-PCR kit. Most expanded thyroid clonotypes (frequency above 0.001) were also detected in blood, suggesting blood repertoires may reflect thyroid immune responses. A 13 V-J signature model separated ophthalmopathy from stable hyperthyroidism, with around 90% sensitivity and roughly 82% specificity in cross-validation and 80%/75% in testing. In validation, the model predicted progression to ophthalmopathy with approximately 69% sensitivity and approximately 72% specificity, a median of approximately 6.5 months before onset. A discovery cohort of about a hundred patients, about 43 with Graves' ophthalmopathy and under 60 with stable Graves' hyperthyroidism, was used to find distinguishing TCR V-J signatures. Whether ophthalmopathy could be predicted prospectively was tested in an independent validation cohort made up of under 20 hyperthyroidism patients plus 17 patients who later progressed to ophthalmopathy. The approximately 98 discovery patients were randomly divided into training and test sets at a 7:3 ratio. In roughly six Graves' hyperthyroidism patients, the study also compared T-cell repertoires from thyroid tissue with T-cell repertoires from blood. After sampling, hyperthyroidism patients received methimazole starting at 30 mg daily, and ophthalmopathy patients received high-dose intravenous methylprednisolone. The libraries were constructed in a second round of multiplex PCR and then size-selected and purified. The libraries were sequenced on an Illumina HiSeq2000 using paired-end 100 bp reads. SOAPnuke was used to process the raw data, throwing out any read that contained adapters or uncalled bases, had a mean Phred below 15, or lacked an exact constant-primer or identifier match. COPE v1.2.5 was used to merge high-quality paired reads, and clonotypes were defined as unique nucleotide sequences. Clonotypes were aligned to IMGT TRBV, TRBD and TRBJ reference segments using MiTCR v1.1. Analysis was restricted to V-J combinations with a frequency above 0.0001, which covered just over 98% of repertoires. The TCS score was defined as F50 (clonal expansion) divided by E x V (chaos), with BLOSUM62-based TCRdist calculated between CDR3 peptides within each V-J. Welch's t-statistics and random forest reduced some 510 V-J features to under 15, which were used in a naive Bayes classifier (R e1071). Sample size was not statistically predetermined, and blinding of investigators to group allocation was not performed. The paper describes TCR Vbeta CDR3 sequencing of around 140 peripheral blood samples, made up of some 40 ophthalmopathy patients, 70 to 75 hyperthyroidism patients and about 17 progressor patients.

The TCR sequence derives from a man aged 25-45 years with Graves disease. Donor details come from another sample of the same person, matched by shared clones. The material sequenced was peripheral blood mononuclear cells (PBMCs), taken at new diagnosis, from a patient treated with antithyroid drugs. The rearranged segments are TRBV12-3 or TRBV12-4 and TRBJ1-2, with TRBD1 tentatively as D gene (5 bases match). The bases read TGTGCCAGCAGTGCCAGGGTTTCTGGCTACACCTTC. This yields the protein CASSARVSGYTF.